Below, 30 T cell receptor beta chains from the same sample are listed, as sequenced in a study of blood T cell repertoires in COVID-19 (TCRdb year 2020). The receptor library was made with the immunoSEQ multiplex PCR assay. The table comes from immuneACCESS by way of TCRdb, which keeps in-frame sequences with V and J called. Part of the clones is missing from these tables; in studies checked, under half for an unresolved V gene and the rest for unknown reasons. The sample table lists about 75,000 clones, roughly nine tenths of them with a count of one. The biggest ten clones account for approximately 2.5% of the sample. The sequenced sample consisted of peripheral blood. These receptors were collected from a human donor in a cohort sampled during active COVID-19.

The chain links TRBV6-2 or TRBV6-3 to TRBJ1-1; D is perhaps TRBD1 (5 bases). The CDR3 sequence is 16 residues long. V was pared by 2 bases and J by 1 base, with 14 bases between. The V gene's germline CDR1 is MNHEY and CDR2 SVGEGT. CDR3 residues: CASSYGRGHPNTEAFF. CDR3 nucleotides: TGTGCCAGCAGTTACGGTCGTGGACACCCGAACACTGAAGCTTTCTTT.

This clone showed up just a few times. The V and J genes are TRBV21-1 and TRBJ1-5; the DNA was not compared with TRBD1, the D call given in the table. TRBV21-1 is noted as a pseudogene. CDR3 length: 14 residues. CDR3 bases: TGTGCCAGCAGCAAAGGACAGAAGGTTCAGCCCCAGCATTTT. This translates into CASSKGQKVQPQHF.

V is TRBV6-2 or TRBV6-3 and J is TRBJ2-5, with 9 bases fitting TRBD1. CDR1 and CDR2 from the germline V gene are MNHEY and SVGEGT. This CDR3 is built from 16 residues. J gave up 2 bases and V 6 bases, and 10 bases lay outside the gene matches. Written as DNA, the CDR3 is TGTGCCAGCAGCCGCCCACAGGGGGCCTCGCAAGAGACCCAGTACTTC. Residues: CASSRPQGASQETQYF.

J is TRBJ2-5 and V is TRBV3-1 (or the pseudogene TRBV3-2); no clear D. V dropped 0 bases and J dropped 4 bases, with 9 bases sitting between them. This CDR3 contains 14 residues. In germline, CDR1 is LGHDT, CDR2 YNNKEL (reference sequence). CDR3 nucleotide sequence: TGTGCCAGCAGCCAAGATCTAGAGAGAGAGACCCAGTACTTC. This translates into CASSQDLERETQYF.

In nucleotides, the CDR3 is TGTGCCACCAGCAGAGATAGGCCATTGGTGAGGGCTCGGAACTCTGGGGCCAACGTCCTGACTTTC. Its protein is CATSRDRPLVRARNSGANVLTF. The gene calls are TRBV15 and TRBJ2-6; weak D call: TRBD2 (5 bases). Germline CDR1 is LNHNV and CDR2 is YYDKDF (reference sequence). This CDR3 comprises 22 residues. V was pared by 0 bases and J by 0 bases, with 24 bases between.

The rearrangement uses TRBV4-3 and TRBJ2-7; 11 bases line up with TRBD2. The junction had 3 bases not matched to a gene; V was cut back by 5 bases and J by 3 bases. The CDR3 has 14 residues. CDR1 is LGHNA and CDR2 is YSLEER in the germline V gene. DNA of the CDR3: TGCGCCAGCAGCACTAGCGGGAGACTCTACGAGCAGTACTTC. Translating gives CASSTSGRLYEQYF.

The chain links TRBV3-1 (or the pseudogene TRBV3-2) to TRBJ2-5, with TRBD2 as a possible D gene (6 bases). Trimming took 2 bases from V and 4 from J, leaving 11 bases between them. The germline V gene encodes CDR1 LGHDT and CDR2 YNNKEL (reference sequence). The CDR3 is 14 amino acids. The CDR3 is CASSQRLVRETQYF. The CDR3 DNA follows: TGTGCCAGCAGCCAAAGACTAGTAAGAGAGACCCAGTACTTC.

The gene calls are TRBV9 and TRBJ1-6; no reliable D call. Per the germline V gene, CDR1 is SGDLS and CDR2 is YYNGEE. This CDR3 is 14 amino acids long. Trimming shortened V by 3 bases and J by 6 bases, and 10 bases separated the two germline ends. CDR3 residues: CASSALEGNSPLHF. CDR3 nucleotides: TGTGCCAGCAGCGCACTAGAGGGTAATTCACCCCTCCACTTT.

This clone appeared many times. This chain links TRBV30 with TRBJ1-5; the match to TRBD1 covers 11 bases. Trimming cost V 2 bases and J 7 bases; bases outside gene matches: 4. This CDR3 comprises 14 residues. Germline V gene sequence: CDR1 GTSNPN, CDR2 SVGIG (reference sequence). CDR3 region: CAWSSGQGVQPQHF. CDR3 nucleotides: TGTGCCTGGAGTTCGGGACAGGGGGTACAGCCCCAGCATTTT.

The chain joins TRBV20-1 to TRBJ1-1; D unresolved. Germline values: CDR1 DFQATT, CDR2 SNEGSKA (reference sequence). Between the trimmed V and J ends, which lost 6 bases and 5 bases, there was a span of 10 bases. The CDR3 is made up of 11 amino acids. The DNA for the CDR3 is TGCAGTGCCCCTATTATGACTGAAGCTTTCTTT. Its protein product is CSAPIMTEAFF.

The CDR3 region is CASSYGTGSNNGEQFF. As DNA, the CDR3 is TGCGCCAGCAGCTACGGGACAGGTAGCAACAATGGCGAGCAGTTCTTC. V and J are TRBV5-1 and TRBJ2-1; 8 positions agree with TRBD1. V was pared by 3 bases and J by 10 bases, with 15 bases of the junction left unmatched. The CDR3 contains 16 residues. Germline V gene lookup returns CDR1 SGHRS and CDR2 YFSETQ.

The CDR3 reads CASSQVSLAGGPKDSEQYF. CDR3 coding DNA: TGTGCCAGCAGCCAAGTATCACTAGCGGGAGGGCCTAAGGATTCCGAGCAGTACTTC. The chain has TRBV3-1 (or the pseudogene TRBV3-2) and TRBJ2-7, with TRBD2 identical over 13 bases. The V segment lost 1 base and the J segment 6 bases; nucleotides outside the gene matches: 15. The length of the CDR3 is 19 residues. Per germline, CDR1 LGHDT and CDR2 YNNKEL (reference sequence).

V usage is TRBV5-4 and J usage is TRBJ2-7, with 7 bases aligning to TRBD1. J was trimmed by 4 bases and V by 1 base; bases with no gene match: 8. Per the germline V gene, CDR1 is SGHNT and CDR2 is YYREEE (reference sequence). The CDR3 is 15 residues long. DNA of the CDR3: TGTGCCAGCAGCTTGCGAGGGGGCCGTGGATACGAGCAGTACTTC. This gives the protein CASSLRGGRGYEQYF.

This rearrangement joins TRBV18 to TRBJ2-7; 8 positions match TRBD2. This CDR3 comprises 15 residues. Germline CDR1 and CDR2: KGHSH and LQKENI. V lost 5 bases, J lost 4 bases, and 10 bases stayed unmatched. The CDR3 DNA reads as TGTGCCAGCTCAGACAACGGACTAGCCGGATACGAGCAGTACTTC. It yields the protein CASSDNGLAGYEQYF.

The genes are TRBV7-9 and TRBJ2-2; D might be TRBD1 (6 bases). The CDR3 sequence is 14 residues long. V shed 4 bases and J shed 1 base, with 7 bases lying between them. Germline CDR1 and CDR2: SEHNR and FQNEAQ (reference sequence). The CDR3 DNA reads TGTGCCAGCAGCTCGGGACAGAACACCGGGGAGCTGTTTTTT. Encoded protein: CASSSGQNTGELFF.

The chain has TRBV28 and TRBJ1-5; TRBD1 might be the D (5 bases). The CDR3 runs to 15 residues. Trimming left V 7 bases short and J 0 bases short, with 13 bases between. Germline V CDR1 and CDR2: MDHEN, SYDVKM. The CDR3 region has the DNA TGTGCCAGCACCCCGGGGGACGCTAGCAATCAGCCCCAGCATTTT. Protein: CASTPGDASNQPQHF.

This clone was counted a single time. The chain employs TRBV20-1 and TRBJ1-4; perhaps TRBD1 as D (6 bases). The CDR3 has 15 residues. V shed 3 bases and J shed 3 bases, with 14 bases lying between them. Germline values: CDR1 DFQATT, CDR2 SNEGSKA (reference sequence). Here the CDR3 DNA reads TGCAGTGCTAGTCCGGCGGACAGAGCTAATGAAAAACTGTTTTTT. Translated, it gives CSASPADRANEKLFF.

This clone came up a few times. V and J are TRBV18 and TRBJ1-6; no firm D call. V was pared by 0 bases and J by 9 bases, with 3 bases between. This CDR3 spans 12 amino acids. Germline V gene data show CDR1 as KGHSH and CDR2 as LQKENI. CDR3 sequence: CASSPPASPLHF. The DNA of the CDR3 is TGTGCCAGCTCACCACCGGCTTCACCCCTCCACTTT.

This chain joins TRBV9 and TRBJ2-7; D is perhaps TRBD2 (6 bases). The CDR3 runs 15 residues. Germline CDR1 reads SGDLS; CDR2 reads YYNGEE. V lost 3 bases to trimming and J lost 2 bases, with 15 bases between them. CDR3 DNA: TGTGCCAGCAGCGCAAGCCCTGGGGGGACCTACGAGCAGTACTTC. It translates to CASSASPGGTYEQYF.

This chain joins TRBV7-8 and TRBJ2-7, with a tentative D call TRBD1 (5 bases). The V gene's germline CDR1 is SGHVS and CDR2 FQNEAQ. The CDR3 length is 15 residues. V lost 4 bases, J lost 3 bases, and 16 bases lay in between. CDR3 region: CASSSDRLKNYEQYF. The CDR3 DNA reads TGTGCCAGCAGCTCTGACAGACTGAAGAACTACGAGCAGTACTTC.

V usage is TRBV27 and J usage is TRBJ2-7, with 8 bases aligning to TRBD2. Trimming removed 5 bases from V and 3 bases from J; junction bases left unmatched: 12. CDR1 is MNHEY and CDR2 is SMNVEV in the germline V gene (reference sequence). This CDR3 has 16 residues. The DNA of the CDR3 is TGTGCCAGCAGTACTATCTTTAGCGGGAAAGGCTACGAGCAGTACTTC. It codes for CASSTIFSGKGYEQYF.

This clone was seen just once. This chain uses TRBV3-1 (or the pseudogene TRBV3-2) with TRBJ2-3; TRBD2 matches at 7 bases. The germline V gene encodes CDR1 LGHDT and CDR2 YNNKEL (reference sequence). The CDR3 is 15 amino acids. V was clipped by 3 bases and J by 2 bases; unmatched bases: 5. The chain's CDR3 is CASSHGREATDTQYF. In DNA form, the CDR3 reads TGTGCCAGCAGCCATGGACGGGAGGCCACAGATACGCAGTATTTT.

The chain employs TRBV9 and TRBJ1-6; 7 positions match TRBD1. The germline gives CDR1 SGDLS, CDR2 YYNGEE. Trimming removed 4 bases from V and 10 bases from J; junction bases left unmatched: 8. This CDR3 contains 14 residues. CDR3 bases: TGTGCCAGCAGCCCTCGACAGGGTCAATCACCCCTCCACTTT. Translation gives CASSPRQGQSPLHF.

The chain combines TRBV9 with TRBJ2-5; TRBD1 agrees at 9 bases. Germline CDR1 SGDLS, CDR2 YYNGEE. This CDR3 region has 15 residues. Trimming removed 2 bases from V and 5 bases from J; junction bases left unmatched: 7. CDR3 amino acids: CASSVWDRVYETQYF. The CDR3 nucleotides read TGTGCCAGCAGCGTCTGGGACAGGGTTTACGAGACCCAGTACTTC.

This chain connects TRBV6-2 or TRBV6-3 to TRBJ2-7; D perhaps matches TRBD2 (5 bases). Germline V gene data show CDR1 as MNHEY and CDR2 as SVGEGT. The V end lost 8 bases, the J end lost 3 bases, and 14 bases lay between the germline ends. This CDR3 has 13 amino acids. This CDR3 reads CASRFSAGYEQYF. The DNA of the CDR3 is TGTGCCAGCCGTTTTTCGGCGGGCTACGAGCAGTACTTC.

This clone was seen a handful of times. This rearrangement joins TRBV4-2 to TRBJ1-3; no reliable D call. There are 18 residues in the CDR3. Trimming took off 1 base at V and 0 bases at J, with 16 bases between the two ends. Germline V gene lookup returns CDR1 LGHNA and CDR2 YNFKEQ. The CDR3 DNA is TGTGCCAGCAGCCAAGGAAGTCCTCGGAGCCTCTCTGGAAACACCATATATTTT. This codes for CASSQGSPRSLSGNTIYF.

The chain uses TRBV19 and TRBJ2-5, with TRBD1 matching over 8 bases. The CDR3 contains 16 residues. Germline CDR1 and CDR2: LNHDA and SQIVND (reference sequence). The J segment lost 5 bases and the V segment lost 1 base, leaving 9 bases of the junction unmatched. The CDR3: CASSIGQGRGLETQYF. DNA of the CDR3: TGTGCCAGTAGTATAGGGCAAGGCAGGGGGCTGGAGACCCAGTACTTC. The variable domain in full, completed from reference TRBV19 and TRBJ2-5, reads DGGITQSPKYLFRKEGQNVTLSCEQNLNHDAMYWYRQDPGQGLRLIYYSQIVNDFQKGDIAEGYSVSREKKESFPLTVTSAQKNPTAFYLCASSIGQGRGLETQYFGPGTRLLVL.

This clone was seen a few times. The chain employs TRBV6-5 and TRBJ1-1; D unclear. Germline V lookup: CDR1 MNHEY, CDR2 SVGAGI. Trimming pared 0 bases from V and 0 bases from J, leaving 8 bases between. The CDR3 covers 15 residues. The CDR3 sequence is CASSYSLQLNTEAFF. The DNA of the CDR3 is TGTGCCAGCAGTTACTCCCTACAGTTGAACACTGAAGCTTTCTTT.

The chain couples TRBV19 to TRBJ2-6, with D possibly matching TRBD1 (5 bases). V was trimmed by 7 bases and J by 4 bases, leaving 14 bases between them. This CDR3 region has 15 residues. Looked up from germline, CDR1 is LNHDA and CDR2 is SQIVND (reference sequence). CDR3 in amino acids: CASTHQGSGANVLTF. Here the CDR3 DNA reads TGTGCCAGTACCCATCAGGGATCCGGGGCCAACGTCCTGACTTTC. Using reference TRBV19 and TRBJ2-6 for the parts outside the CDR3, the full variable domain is DGGITQSPKYLFRKEGQNVTLSCEQNLNHDAMYWYRQDPGQGLRLIYYSQIVNDFQKGDIAEGYSVSREKKESFPLTVTSAQKNPTAFYLCASTHQGSGANVLTFGAGSRLTVL.

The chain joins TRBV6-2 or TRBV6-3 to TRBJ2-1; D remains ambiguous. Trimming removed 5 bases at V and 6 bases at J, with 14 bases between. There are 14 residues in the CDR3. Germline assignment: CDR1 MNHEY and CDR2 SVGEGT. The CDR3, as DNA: TGTGCCAGCAGTCACCAACTTTTATCCAATGAGCAGTTCTTC. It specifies CASSHQLLSNEQFF.